This TCR beta chain emerged from a study of blood T cells in healthy people across ages. Each sample yielded at least 6 micrograms of PBMC total RNA. A second PCR, run for roughly 7 to 12 cycles, used a sample-barcoded 5' primer plus a J-beta primer mix. Researchers report that a template-switch adaptor with 12 random nucleotides tagged each cDNA molecule. TCRdb re-derived calls from the 5' RACE reads in MiXCR, one entry per CDR3 protein. Of fewer than 950,000 distinct CDR3 sequences listed, about 37% are singletons. What was sequenced was blood. This TCR was sampled from a man aged 18 to 35 in good health.

The CDR3 coding sequence is TGTGCCAGCAGTTTTGTAGGTGGGCTCGCCAACCTCAATGAGCAGTACTTC. Translation gives CASSFVGGLANLNEQYF. The genes are TRBV27 and TRBJ2-7; the D is unclear. V dropped 3 bases and J dropped 7 bases, with 25 bases sitting between them. The length of the CDR3 is 17 residues. Germline V CDR1 and CDR2: MNHEY, SMNVEV (reference sequence).